The 16 T cell receptor beta chains presented below share a single source sample, sequenced in a study of cytomegalovirus exposure and HLA in healthy donors. PCR involved 60 Vbeta and 13 Jbeta primers. Sequencing used immunoSEQ multiplex PCR; TCRdb keeps in-frame clones, though not all of them. The table includes about 82,000 clones, around 79% detected once. Material for sequencing was PBMCs. These receptor sequences come from a human donor in good health.

The chain links TRBV7-8 to TRBJ2-3, with a tentative D call TRBD2 (6 bases). Germline loops: CDR1 SGHVS, CDR2 FQNEAQ. The CDR3 has 14 amino acids. The ends were cut back, 1 base at V and 9 bases at J, with 14 bases in the middle. The CDR3, as DNA: TGTGCCAGCAGCTTAGGACTAGGCGGGACGACGCAGTATTTT. This translates into CASSLGLGGTTQYF.

This chain links TRBV10-1 with TRBJ1-2; a weak D match, TRBD1 (6 bases). Trimming pared 8 bases from V and 4 bases from J, leaving 14 bases between. The CDR3 extends over 13 amino acids. The germline V gene has CDR1 WNHNN and CDR2 SYGVQD (reference sequence). The DNA for the CDR3 is TGCGCCAGCTCCGGACAGCAGGGCTATGGCTACACCTTC. Translating it yields CASSGQQGYGYTF.

This chain links TRBV7-2 with TRBJ1-5, with a tentative D call TRBD1 (5 bases). The CDR3 loop spans 17 amino acids. The V end was cut by 5 bases, the J end by 7 bases, with 24 bases between. Germline V gene data show CDR1 as SGHTA and CDR2 as FQGNSA. CDR3 residues: CASSPPSGQGNGQPQHF. Here the CDR3 DNA reads TGTGCCAGCAGCCCCCCCTCTGGGCAGGGTAATGGGCAGCCCCAGCATTTT. Complete variable domain (other parts from reference TRBV7-2 and TRBJ1-5): GAGVSQSPSNKVTEKGKDVELRCDPISGHTALYWYRQSLGQGLEFLIYFQGNSAPDKSGLPSDRFSAERTGGSVSTLTIQRTQQEDSAVYLCASSPPSGQGNGQPQHFGDGTRLSIL.

This sequence joins TRBV5-1 and TRBJ2-7; D possibly corresponds to TRBD2 (6 bases). V lost 4 bases to trimming and J lost 3 bases, with 11 bases between them. This CDR3 spans 13 amino acids. Germline CDR1 is SGHRS and CDR2 is YFSETQ. The chain's CDR3 is CASSLGTYYEQYF. The CDR3 DNA follows: TGCGCCAGCAGCCTCGGGACTTACTACGAGCAGTACTTC. The whole variable domain, filled in from reference TRBV5-1 and TRBJ2-7, reads KAGVTQTPRYLIKTRGQQVTLSCSPISGHRSVSWYQQTPGQGLQFLFEYFSETQRNKGNFPGRFSGRQFSNSRSEMNVSTLELGDSALYLCASSLGTYYEQYFGPGTRLTVT.

This clone was observed a few times. The chain carries TRBV6-5 and TRBJ2-3, with TRBD2 as a possible D gene (5 bases). Germline V lookup: CDR1 MNHEY, CDR2 SVGAGI. V was trimmed by 2 bases and J by 5 bases, leaving 11 bases between them. This CDR3 comprises 14 residues. CDR3 coding DNA: TGTGCCAGCAGTTACGAACTAGGTATAGATACGCAGTATTTT. This sequence encodes CASSYELGIDTQYF.

The chain recombines TRBV7-7 with TRBJ2-1; the match to TRBD2 covers 9 bases. The V gene's germline CDR1 is SSHAT and CDR2 FNYEAQ (reference sequence). V lost 4 bases and J lost 1; bases outside the gene matches: 2. CDR3 length: 15 residues. In DNA form, the CDR3 reads TGTGCCAGCAGCTCCGCGGGGGGGTCCTACAATGAGCAGTTCTTC. Residues: CASSSAGGSYNEQFF.

CDR3 sequence reads: CASSQGRNTEAFF. Here the CDR3 DNA reads TGTGCCAGTAGTCAGGGTAGGAACACTGAAGCTTTCTTT. The genes are TRBV19 and TRBJ1-1, with D maybe TRBD1 (5 bases). The CDR3 sequence is 13 residues long. Trimming cost V 5 bases and J 1 base, with 8 bases left between them. Germline V gene sequence: CDR1 LNHDA, CDR2 SQIVND (reference sequence).

The J gene is TRBJ1-2, the V gene TRBV29-1, with D possibly being TRBD1 (5 bases). From germline, CDR1 is SQVTM and CDR2 ANQGSEA. This CDR3 spans 14 amino acids. V was clipped by 1 base and J by 8 bases, with 17 bases between them. The CDR3 loop reads CSVEVGLGEEGYTF. CDR3 DNA: TGCAGCGTTGAAGTCGGACTGGGGGAGGAGGGCTACACCTTC.

The CDR3: CASKGDSYNQPQHF. CDR3 DNA sequence: TGTGCCAGTAAAGGAGACAGCTACAATCAGCCCCAGCATTTT. V and J are TRBV19 and TRBJ1-5; D is possibly TRBD1 (5 bases). Trimming took 7 bases from V and 3 from J, leaving 13 bases between them. Per the germline V gene, CDR1 is LNHDA and CDR2 is SQIVND (reference sequence). The CDR3 totals 14 residues.

This clone was recorded a few times. V is TRBV4-3 and J is TRBJ2-1, with TRBD2 matching 13 bases. The CDR3 sequence is 17 residues long. Trimming at V came to 0 bases and at J to 6 bases, leaving 5 bases not matched to a gene. Looked up from germline, CDR1 is LGHNA and CDR2 is YSLEER. The CDR3 here is CASSQEMWTSGGNEQFF. The CDR3 DNA follows: TGCGCCAGCAGCCAAGAAATGTGGACTAGCGGGGGCAATGAGCAGTTCTTC.

The chain has TRBV27 and TRBJ1-2; 8 bases map to TRBD1. The trim removed 5 bases at V and 2 bases at J, leaving 7 bases unmatched. The CDR3 spans 15 residues. The V gene's germline CDR1 is MNHEY and CDR2 SMNVEV (reference sequence). The CDR3 reads CASSELRQGNYGYTF. The CDR3, as DNA: TGTGCCAGCAGTGAGCTCCGACAGGGGAACTATGGCTACACCTTC.

The gene calls are TRBV6-1 and TRBJ1-4, with D possibly matching TRBD1 (5 bases). Trimming left V 6 bases short and J 7 bases short, with 9 bases between. Looked up from germline, CDR1 is MNHNS and CDR2 is SASEGT. The CDR3 totals 12 residues. The CDR3 sequence is CASRPQGEKLFF. The CDR3 nucleotides read TGTGCCAGCAGACCCCAGGGTGAAAAACTGTTTTTT.

As for this clone: This is likely an artifact of a read error, given a far larger clone one base away. Other nucleotide sequences in the sample specify the same CDR3. V and J are TRBV6-5 and TRBJ2-7; 7 bases are a match to TRBD1. V gave up 7 bases and J gave up 2 bases; unmatched junction bases: 5. Germline V gives CDR1 MNHEY, CDR2 SVGAGI. This CDR3 is built from 13 residues. CDR3 protein: CASTRDRAYEQYF. The CDR3 DNA reads as TGTGCCAGCACTAGGGACAGAGCCTACGAGCAGTACTTC.

With respect to this clone: The junction departs from germline at one end; a sequencing error may be responsible. This sequence joins TRBV13 and TRBJ1-6, with no clear D. Germline CDR1 is PRHDT and CDR2 is FYEKMQ (reference sequence). The CDR3 has 14 residues. The CDR3: CASSSPAGSSPLNF. CDR3 nucleotides: TGTGCCAGCAGCTCCCCGGCAGGTAGTTCACCCCTCAACTTT.

J is TRBJ1-2 and V is TRBV12-5, with D uncertain. Germline V gives CDR1 LGHNT, CDR2 FRNRAP. This CDR3 has 14 amino acids. V lost 3 bases and J lost 4, with 12 bases in between. The CDR3 DNA is TGTGCTAGTGGTTTTTACAATTTCCCCTATGGCTACACCTTC. Protein sequence: CASGFYNFPYGYTF.

The J gene is TRBJ2-1, the V gene TRBV25-1; D is unresolved. Between the trimmed V and J ends, which lost 3 bases and 6 bases, there was a span of 9 bases. The germline V gene encodes CDR1 MGHDK and CDR2 SYGVNS. This CDR3 has 13 amino acids. As DNA, the CDR3 is TGTGCCAGCAGTGATTTTGCGGTCAATGAGCAGTTCTTC. Residues: CASSDFAVNEQFF.